Listed here are 32 T cell receptor beta chains from one sample, sequenced in a study of T cells in Graves' hyperthyroidism and ophthalmopathy. RNA transcripts gave rise to amplified TCR beta CDR3 regions. RT-PCR in the first round (using the HTBI primer set) targeted the TCR CDR3. Using its own MiXCR run on the multiplex PCR reads, TCRdb lists one record per CDR3 protein. Of 490,000 or so distinct CDR3 sequences in the sample, about 16% were seen once. The sequenced sample consisted of blood. The receptors derive from a woman aged 25-40 years with Graves' ophthalmopathy.

This clonotype turned up a few times. The rearrangement links TRBV3-2 to TRBJ2-1; the D call in the table, TRBD2, was not verified against the DNA. TRBV3-2 is a pseudogene. The CDR3 spans 18 residues. Written as DNA, the CDR3 is TGTGCCAGCAGCCAAAATCGGAGCGGGAGGGCCCCCTACAATGAGCAGTTCTTC. Protein product: CASSQNRSGRAPYNEQFF.

At least ten counts were recorded for this clonotype. This chain connects TRBV12-3 or TRBV12-4 to TRBJ2-7; D call uncertain. The CDR3 runs to 14 residues. Trimming pared 7 bases from V and 0 bases from J, leaving 13 bases between. CDR3 nucleotide sequence: TGTGCCAGCACTACCTATAAACGCTCCTACGAGCAGTACTTC. Translating gives CASTTYKRSYEQYF.

V gene TRBV27 combines with J gene TRBJ1-5; 7 bases are a match to TRBD1. The CDR3 contains 14 residues. Trimming cost V 5 bases and J 8 bases; bases outside gene matches: 9. Germline loops: CDR1 MNHEY, CDR2 SMNVEV (reference sequence). The CDR3 DNA sequence: TGTGCCAGCAGTCCGCATGGACAGGTGGAGCCCCAGCATTTT. Translation: CASSPHGQVEPQHF.

In its sample, this clonotype was seen a few times. This sequence joins TRBV7-2 and TRBJ2-7; a weak D match, TRBD2 (5 bases). CDR3 size: 15 residues. CDR1 and CDR2 from the germline V gene are SGHTA and FQGNSA. V dropped 2 bases and J dropped 7 bases, with 18 bases sitting between them. CDR3 coding DNA: TGTGCCAGCAGCTTATTGGGCGGAGGAACTCGAGAGCAGTACTTC. Translation gives CASSLLGGGTREQYF.

The chain joins TRBV6-4 to TRBJ2-1; 7 nucleotides agree with TRBD2. The CDR3 is 13 residues long. Trimming at V came to 3 bases and at J to 8 bases, leaving 4 bases not matched to a gene. Germline V gene lookup returns CDR1 MRHNA and CDR2 SNTAGT. CDR3 region: CASSEGGSDEQFF. DNA for the CDR3: TGTGCCAGCAGTGAGGGAGGGAGTGATGAGCAGTTCTTC.

This chain links TRBV7-8 with TRBJ2-1; D call uncertain. The CDR3 loop spans 17 amino acids. Germline lookup yields CDR1 SGHVS and CDR2 FQNEAQ. Trimming left V 2 bases short and J 6 bases short, with 20 bases between. The CDR3 coding sequence is TGTGCCAGCAGCTTATACTTTAGACATGTTCATTTCAATGAGCAGTTCTTC. It encodes CASSLYFRHVHFNEQFF.

A few counts support this clonotype. This chain joins TRBV7-3 and TRBJ2-3; the match to TRBD2 covers 7 bases. The V and J ends lost 0 bases and 8 bases, in that order; junction bases with no gene match: 11. Germline values: CDR1 SGHTA, CDR2 FQGTGA. The CDR3 length is 16 residues. CDR3 loop: CASSLTVAGPLGTQYF. CDR3 bases: TGTGCCAGCAGCTTAACTGTAGCGGGCCCCCTGGGTACGCAGTATTTT.

In this sample, this clonotype turned up many times. J is TRBJ2-7 and V is TRBV2, with 10 bases fitting TRBD1. The CDR3 contains 14 residues. Germline trimming cut 1 base from V and 6 bases from J; bases unmatched to any gene: 3. Germline V gene lookup returns CDR1 SNHLY and CDR2 FYNNEI. The CDR3 sequence is CASSEGQGAGEQYF. The CDR3 DNA reads TGTGCCAGCAGTGAAGGACAGGGGGCAGGCGAGCAGTACTTC.

The chain has TRBV27 and TRBJ2-7; D call uncertain. CDR1 and CDR2 (germline): MNHEY, SMNVEV (reference sequence). The V and J ends lost 8 bases and 0 bases respectively, with 8 bases between them. The CDR3 covers 12 residues. This CDR3 reads CASGPVSYEQYF. The CDR3 DNA is TGTGCCAGCGGTCCCGTCTCCTACGAGCAGTACTTC.

The chain is built from TRBV28 and TRBJ2-7; the D call may be TRBD1 or TRBD2 (5 bases each). CDR1 and CDR2 from the germline V gene are MDHEN and SYDVKM. This CDR3 spans 17 amino acids. V was cut by 1 base and J by 5 bases, with 21 bases left in between. The CDR3: CASSLLGGMGVGDEQYF. The CDR3 DNA reads TGTGCCAGCAGTTTATTAGGAGGTATGGGGGTAGGTGACGAGCAGTACTTC.

The chain couples TRBV14 to TRBJ2-2, with 7 bases identical to TRBD2. The J segment lost 5 bases and the V segment lost 1 base, leaving 4 bases of the junction unmatched. This CDR3 spans 15 amino acids. Looked up from germline, CDR1 is SGHDN and CDR2 is FVKESK. This CDR3 is CASSQAFGRTGELFF. The CDR3, as DNA: TGTGCCAGCAGCCAAGCGTTCGGGAGGACCGGGGAGCTGTTTTTT.

This clonotype was seen a few times. The CDR3 DNA is TGCGCCAGCAGCCAAACCCGCATGGCACAGGGAGCCGGGGAGCTGTTTTTT. Protein sequence: CASSQTRMAQGAGELFF. This rearrangement joins TRBV4-1 to TRBJ2-2; perhaps TRBD1 as D (6 bases). This CDR3 spans 17 amino acids. Looked up from germline, CDR1 is MGHRA and CDR2 is YSYEKL. The V gene lost 2 bases and the J gene lost 6 bases, with 19 bases spanning the gap.

The rearrangement links TRBV2 to TRBJ1-6, with 9 bases aligning to TRBD1. Germline loops: CDR1 SNHLY, CDR2 FYNNEI. Losses at the gene ends were 3 bases for V and 9 bases for J; bases not matched to a gene: 6. This CDR3 region has 15 residues. CDR3 sequence reads: CASSDRDRVGSPLHF. The DNA for the CDR3 is TGTGCCAGCAGTGATCGGGACAGGGTTGGTTCACCCCTCCACTTT.

This clonotype was recorded at least ten times. The V call is TRBV7-9, the J call TRBJ2-7; 12 bases map to TRBD2. The CDR3 has 14 residues. With V trimmed by 6 bases and J by 5 bases, 5 bases remained unmatched. In germline, CDR1 is SEHNR, CDR2 FQNEAQ (reference sequence). CDR3 bases: TGTGCCAGCAGTTCCAGACTAGCGGGAGACGAGCAGTACTTC. Its translation is CASSSRLAGDEQYF.

A remark on this clonotype: Being one base from a much bigger clone, this may be a read error. The V gene is TRBV7-2, the J gene TRBJ1-5, with D tentatively TRBD1 (6 bases). Germline CDR1 and CDR2: SGHTA and FQGNSA. This CDR3 spans 18 amino acids. CDR3 protein: CASGFGRRGAAGNQPQHF. In DNA form, the CDR3 reads TGTGCCAGCGGCTTTGGTCGTCGGGGGGCCGCGGGCAATCAGCCCCAGCATTTT.

A few counts support this clonotype. The rearrangement links TRBV5-5 to TRBJ2-7, with a possible D match to TRBD1 (5 bases). In germline, CDR1 is SGHKS, CDR2 YYEKEE (reference sequence). The V and J ends lost 4 bases and 1 base respectively, with 15 bases between them. The CDR3 is made up of 15 amino acids. The CDR3 DNA sequence: TGTGCCAGCAGCCACGACCCCCAGGGTTCCTACGAGCAGTACTTC. Protein product: CASSHDPQGSYEQYF.

This clonotype was seen repeatedly, ten times or more. The V and J genes are TRBV28 and TRBJ2-1; 9 bases align to TRBD2. After removal of 2 bases from V and 13 bases from J, the junction contained 3 bases not matched to a gene. The length of the CDR3 is 12 residues. The germline V gene has CDR1 MDHEN and CDR2 SYDVKM. This chain's CDR3 is CASSLGSGSQFF. The DNA of the CDR3 is TGTGCCAGCAGTTTAGGTAGCGGGAGTCAGTTCTTC.

This clonotype was picked up many times. V is TRBV28 and J is TRBJ1-4, with D uncertain. This CDR3 region has 19 residues. V shed 1 base and J shed 8 bases, with 26 bases lying between them. In germline, CDR1 is MDHEN, CDR2 SYDVKM. This chain's CDR3 is CASSLLVDSRIREREKLFF. DNA for the CDR3: TGTGCCAGCAGTTTATTGGTGGACTCCCGGATACGGGAACGGGAAAAACTGTTTTTT.

This clonotype came up many times. The chain joins TRBV7-2 to TRBJ1-4; D possibly corresponds to TRBD1 (5 bases). The CDR3 spans 16 residues. V shed 2 bases and J shed 5 bases, with 15 bases lying between them. From germline, CDR1 is SGHTA and CDR2 FQGNSA. This CDR3 reads CASSLTAGTLNEKLFF. CDR3 DNA: TGTGCCAGCAGCTTAACCGCTGGGACCCTAAATGAAAAACTGTTTTTT.

The chain combines TRBV25-1 with TRBJ2-7; 8 bases line up with TRBD1. This CDR3 has 11 amino acids. J was trimmed by 6 bases and V by 8 bases; bases with no gene match: 3. Germline V gene sequence: CDR1 MGHDK, CDR2 SYGVNS. The CDR3 loop is CASWTGLEQYF. The CDR3 DNA reads TGTGCCAGCTGGACAGGGCTCGAGCAGTACTTC.

This clonotype came up many times. V is TRBV5-1 and J is TRBJ2-7, with D hard to call. The CDR3 consists of 14 residues. V was clipped by 1 base and J by 5 bases, with 13 bases between them. In germline, CDR1 is SGHRS, CDR2 YFSETQ. In nucleotides, the CDR3 is TGCGCCAGCAGCTTGTATGGTCGAGAGGACGAGCAGTACTTC. It yields the protein CASSLYGREDEQYF.

This clonotype appeared many times. This chain's CDR3 is CSFGTSGRAYYEQYF. The DNA of the CDR3 is TGCAGTTTTGGGACTAGCGGGAGGGCCTACTACGAGCAGTACTTC. This chain joins TRBV20-1 and TRBJ2-7; TRBD2 matches at 16 bases. Germline V gene sequence: CDR1 DFQATT, CDR2 SNEGSKA (reference sequence). This CDR3 region has 15 residues. The J segment lost 3 bases and the V segment lost 8 bases, leaving 7 bases of the junction unmatched.

This sequence joins TRBV10-3 and TRBJ2-3, with a weak D call TRBD2 (6 bases). This CDR3 region has 16 residues. V lost 0 bases, J lost 2 bases, and 12 bases lay in between. CDR1 is ENHRY and CDR2 is SYGVKD in the germline V gene. This CDR3 is CAISESSRGFTDTQYF. Here the CDR3 DNA reads TGTGCCATCAGTGAGTCCTCCCGGGGGTTCACAGATACGCAGTATTTT.

The sample holds many counts of this clonotype. The rearrangement links TRBV10-3 to TRBJ1-5; D unclear. Germline CDR1 ENHRY, CDR2 SYGVKD. The CDR3 sequence is 13 residues long. V lost 0 bases and J lost 7, with 7 bases in between. For the CDR3, the DNA is TGTGCCATCAGTGAGTCCCGGTTACAGCCCCAGCATTTT. Translation gives CAISESRLQPQHF.

The chain couples TRBV5-1 to TRBJ2-3, with 8 bases identical to TRBD2. Germline loops: CDR1 SGHRS, CDR2 YFSETQ. V lost 0 bases to trimming and J lost 4 bases; unmatched junction nucleotides: 4. This CDR3 spans 15 amino acids. Written as DNA, the CDR3 is TGCGCCAGCAGCTTGGTTAGCGGGGTAGCAGATACGCAGTATTTT. Translating gives CASSLVSGVADTQYF.

The chain combines TRBV20-1 with TRBJ2-7, with TRBD2 as a possible D gene (6 bases). There are 13 residues in the CDR3. V was shortened by 0 bases and J by 4 bases, with 10 bases between the two germline ends. The germline gives CDR1 DFQATT, CDR2 SNEGSKA (reference sequence). In DNA, the CDR3 is TGCAGTGCTAGAGACGGGAGTAATTACGAGCAGTACTTC. Translation gives CSARDGSNYEQYF.

This clonotype showed up many times. The chain employs TRBV7-3 and TRBJ2-3; no clear D gene. CDR3 length: 14 residues. CDR1 and CDR2 (germline): SGHTA, FQGTGA. V lost 0 bases, J lost 8 bases, and 12 bases lay in between. The CDR3 coding sequence is TGTGCCAGCAGCTTAACGAATGAGGTTGCTACGCAGTATTTT. Protein: CASSLTNEVATQYF.

This clonotype has at least ten counts. This chain connects TRBV6-5 to TRBJ1-1, with D unclear. The CDR3 runs 14 residues. Germline assignment: CDR1 MNHEY and CDR2 SVGAGI. The V end lost 2 bases, the J end lost 1 base, and 8 bases lay between the germline ends. CDR3 bases: TGTGCCAGCAGTTACAGTCCAGGGAACACTGAAGCTTTCTTT. Residues: CASSYSPGNTEAFF.

This clonotype was seen a few times. This chain uses TRBV28 with TRBJ1-4, with D perhaps matching TRBD1 (6 bases). V was shortened by 6 bases and J by 6 bases, with 17 bases between the two germline ends. The germline V gene has CDR1 MDHEN and CDR2 SYDVKM. This CDR3 has 15 residues. The CDR3 reads CASSRGGVGDEKLFF. The CDR3 bases are TGTGCCAGCAGCCGAGGGGGGGTTGGGGATGAAAAACTGTTTTTT.

This clonotype came up a few times. V and J are TRBV18 and TRBJ2-1, with D hard to call. Germline CDR1 KGHSH, CDR2 LQKENI. The CDR3 length is 14 residues. Trimming removed 3 bases at V and 8 bases at J, with 14 bases between. The CDR3 DNA is TGTGCCAGCTCACCCGAGGCGAAACGGGATGAGCAGTTCTTC. This sequence encodes CASSPEAKRDEQFF.

Here the CDR3 reads CASSPGRITYEQYF. CDR3 sequence (DNA): TGTGCCAGCAGCCCCGGACGGATCACCTACGAGCAGTACTTC. The V gene is TRBV28, the J gene TRBJ2-7, with unresolved D. Trimming removed 6 bases at V and 2 bases at J, with 14 bases between. This CDR3 is built from 14 residues. Germline V gene data show CDR1 as MDHEN and CDR2 as SYDVKM. The complete variable domain, with remaining parts taken from reference TRBV28 and TRBJ2-7, reads DVKVTQSSRYLVKRTGEKVFLECVQDMDHENMFWYRQDPGLGLRLIYFSYDVKMKEKGDIPEGYSVSREKKERFSLILESASTNQTSMYLCASSPGRITYEQYFGPGTRLTVT.

The chain uses TRBV28 and TRBJ1-2; no firm D call. The length of the CDR3 is 14 residues. Germline V gene lookup returns CDR1 MDHEN and CDR2 SYDVKM. The V gene lost 2 bases and the J gene lost 0 bases, with 7 bases spanning the gap. The CDR3 sequence: CASSLVGANYGYTF. As DNA, the CDR3 is TGTGCCAGCAGTTTAGTAGGAGCTAACTATGGCTACACCTTC.